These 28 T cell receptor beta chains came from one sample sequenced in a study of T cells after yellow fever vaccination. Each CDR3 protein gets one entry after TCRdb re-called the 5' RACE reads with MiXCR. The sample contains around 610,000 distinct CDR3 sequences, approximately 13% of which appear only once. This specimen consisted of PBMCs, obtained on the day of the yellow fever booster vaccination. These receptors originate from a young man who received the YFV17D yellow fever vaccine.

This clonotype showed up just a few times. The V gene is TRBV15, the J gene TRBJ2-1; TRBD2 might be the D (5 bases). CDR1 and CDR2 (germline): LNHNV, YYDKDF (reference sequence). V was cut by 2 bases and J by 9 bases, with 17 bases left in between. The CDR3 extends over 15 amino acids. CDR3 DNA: TGTGCCACCAGCAGATGTAATAAAGCGGAATGTGAGCAGTTCTTC. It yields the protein CATSRCNKAECEQFF.

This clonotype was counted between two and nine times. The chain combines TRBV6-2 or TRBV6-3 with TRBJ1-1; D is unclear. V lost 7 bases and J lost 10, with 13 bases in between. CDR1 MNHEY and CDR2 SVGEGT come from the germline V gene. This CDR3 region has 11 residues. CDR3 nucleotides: TGTGCCAGCACCGTACTGGGTAGAGCTTTCTTT. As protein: CASTVLGRAFF.

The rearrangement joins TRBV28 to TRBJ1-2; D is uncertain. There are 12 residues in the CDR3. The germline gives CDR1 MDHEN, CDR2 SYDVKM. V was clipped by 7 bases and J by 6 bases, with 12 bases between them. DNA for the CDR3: TGTGCCAGCACGGGCCCTTTGGATGGCTACACCTTC. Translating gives CASTGPLDGYTF.

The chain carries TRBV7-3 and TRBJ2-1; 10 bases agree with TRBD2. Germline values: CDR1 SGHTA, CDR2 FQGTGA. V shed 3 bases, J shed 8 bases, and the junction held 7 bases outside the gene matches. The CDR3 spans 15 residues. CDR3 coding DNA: TGTGCCAGCAGCTTCTTCCTAGCGGGGGCGGATGAGCAGTTCTTC. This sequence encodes CASSFFLAGADEQFF.

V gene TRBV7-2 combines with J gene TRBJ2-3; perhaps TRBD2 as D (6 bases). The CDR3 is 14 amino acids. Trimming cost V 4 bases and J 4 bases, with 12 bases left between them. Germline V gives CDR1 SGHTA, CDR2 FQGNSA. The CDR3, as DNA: TGTGCCAGCAGCTCCCTCGGGGGTGCAGATACGCAGTATTTT. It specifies CASSSLGGADTQYF.

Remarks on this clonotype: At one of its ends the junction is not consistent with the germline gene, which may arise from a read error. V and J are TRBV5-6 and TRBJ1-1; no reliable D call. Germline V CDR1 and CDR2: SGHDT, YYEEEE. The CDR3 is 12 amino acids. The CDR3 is CASSFYETLPDF. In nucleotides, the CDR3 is TGTGCCAGCAGCTTTTATGAGACACTACCAGACTTT.

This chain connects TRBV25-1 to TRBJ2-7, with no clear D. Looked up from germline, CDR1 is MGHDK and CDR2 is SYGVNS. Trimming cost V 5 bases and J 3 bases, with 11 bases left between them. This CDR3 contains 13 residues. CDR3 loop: CASSRELLYEQYF. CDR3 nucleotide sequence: TGTGCCAGCAGTCGTGAGCTTCTCTACGAGCAGTACTTC.

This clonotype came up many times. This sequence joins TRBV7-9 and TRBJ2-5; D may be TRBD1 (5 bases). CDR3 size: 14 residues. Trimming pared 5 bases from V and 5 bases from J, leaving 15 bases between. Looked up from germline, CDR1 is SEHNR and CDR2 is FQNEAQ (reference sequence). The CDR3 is CASSQDTPRETQYF. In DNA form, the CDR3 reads TGTGCCAGCAGCCAGGACACCCCCAGGGAGACCCAGTACTTC.

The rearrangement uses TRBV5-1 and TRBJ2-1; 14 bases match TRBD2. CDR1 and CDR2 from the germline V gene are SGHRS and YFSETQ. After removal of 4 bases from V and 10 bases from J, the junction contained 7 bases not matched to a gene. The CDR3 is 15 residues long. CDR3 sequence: CASSRLAGGPVEQFF. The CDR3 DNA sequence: TGCGCCAGCAGCCGACTAGCGGGAGGGCCTGTCGAGCAGTTCTTC.

The CDR3 DNA sequence: TGCAGTGCTAGGTACTGGGGCAGCACAGATACGCAGTATTTT. Encoded protein: CSARYWGSTDTQYF. V usage is TRBV20-1 and J usage is TRBJ2-3, with D tentatively TRBD1 (5 bases). V was shortened by 3 bases and J by 0 bases, with 10 bases between the two germline ends. CDR3 length: 14 amino acids. Germline values: CDR1 DFQATT, CDR2 SNEGSKA (reference sequence).

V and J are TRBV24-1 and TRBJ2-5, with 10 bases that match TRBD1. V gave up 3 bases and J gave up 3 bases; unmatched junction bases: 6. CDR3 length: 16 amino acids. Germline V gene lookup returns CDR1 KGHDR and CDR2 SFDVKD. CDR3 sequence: CATSDTGTGEKETQYF. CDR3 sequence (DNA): TGTGCCACCAGTGATACCGGGACAGGGGAAAAAGAGACCCAGTACTTC.

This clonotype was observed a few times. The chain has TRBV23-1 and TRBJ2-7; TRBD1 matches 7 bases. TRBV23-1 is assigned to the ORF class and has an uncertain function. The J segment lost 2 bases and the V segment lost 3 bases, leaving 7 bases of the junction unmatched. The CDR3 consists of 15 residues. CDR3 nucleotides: TGCGCCAGCAGTCACCAGACAGGGCTGGCCTACGAGCAGTACTTC. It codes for CASSHQTGLAYEQYF.

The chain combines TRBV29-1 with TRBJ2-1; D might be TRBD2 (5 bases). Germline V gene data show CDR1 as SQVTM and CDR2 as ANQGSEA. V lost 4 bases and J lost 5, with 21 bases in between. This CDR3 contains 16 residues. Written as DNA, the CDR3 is TGCAGCGTTGTGGCCCCGACTACAGCGCGAAACAATGAGCAGTTCTTC. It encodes CSVVAPTTARNNEQFF.

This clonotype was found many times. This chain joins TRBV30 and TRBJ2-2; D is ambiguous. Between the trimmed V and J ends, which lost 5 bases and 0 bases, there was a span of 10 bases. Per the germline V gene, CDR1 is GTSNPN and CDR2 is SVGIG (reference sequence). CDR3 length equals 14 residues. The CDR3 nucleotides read TGTGCCTGGCTTAGTGGTTCGAACACCGGGGAGCTGTTTTTT. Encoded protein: CAWLSGSNTGELFF. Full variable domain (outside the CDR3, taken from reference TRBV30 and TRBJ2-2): SQTIHQWPATLVQPVGSPLSLECTVEGTSNPNLYWYRQAAGRGLQLLFYSVGIGQISSEVPQNLSASRPQDRQFILSSKKLLLSDSGFYLCAWLSGSNTGELFFGEGSRLTVL.

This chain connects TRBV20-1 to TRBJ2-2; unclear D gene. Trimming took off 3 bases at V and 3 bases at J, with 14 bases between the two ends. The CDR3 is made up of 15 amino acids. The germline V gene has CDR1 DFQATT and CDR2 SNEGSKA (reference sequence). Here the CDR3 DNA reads TGCAGTGCTAGGAAATTAGCACCCGACACCGGGGAGCTGTTTTTT. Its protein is CSARKLAPDTGELFF.

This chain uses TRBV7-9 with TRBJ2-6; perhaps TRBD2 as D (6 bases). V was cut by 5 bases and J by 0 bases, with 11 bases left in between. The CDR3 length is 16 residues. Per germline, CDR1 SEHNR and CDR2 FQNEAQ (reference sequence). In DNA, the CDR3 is TGTGCCAGCAGCGCGGGATTCCGCTCTGGGGCCAACGTCCTGACTTTC. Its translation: CASSAGFRSGANVLTF.

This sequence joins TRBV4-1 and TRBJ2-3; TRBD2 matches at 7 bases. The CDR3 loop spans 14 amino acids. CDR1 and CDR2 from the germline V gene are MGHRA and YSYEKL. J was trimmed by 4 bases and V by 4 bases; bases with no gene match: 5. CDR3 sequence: CASSPSRGADTQYF. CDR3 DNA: TGCGCCAGCAGCCCCAGCCGGGGGGCAGATACGCAGTATTTT.

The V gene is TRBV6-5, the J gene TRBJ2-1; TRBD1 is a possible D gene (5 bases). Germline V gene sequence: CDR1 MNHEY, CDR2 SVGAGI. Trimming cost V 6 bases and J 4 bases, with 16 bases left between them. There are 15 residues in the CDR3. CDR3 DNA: TGTGCCAGCAGCCCAGGGTATCTCCCTTACAATGAGCAGTTCTTC. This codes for CASSPGYLPYNEQFF.

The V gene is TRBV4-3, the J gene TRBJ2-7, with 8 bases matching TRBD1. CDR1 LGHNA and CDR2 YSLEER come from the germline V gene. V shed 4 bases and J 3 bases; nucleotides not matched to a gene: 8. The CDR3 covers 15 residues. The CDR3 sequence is CASSLRQGPNYEQYF. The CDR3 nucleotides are TGCGCCAGCAGCCTGAGACAGGGGCCCAACTACGAGCAGTACTTC.

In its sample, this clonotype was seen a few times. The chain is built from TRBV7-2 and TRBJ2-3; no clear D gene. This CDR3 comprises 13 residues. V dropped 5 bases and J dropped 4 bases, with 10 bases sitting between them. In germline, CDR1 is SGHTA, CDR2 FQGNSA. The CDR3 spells CASSDAAPDTQYF. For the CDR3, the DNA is TGTGCCAGCAGCGACGCCGCGCCAGATACGCAGTATTTT.

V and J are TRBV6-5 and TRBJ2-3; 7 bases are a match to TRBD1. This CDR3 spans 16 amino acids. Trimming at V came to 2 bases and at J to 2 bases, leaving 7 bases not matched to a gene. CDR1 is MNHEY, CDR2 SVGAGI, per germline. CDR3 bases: TGTGCCAGCAGTTACCCTACAGGGGCGTACACAGATACGCAGTATTTT. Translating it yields CASSYPTGAYTDTQYF.

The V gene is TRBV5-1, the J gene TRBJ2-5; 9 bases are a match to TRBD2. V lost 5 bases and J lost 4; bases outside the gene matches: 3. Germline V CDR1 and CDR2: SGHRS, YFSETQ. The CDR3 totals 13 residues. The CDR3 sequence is CASSGGRAETQYF. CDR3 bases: TGCGCCAGCAGTGGCGGGAGGGCAGAGACCCAGTACTTC.

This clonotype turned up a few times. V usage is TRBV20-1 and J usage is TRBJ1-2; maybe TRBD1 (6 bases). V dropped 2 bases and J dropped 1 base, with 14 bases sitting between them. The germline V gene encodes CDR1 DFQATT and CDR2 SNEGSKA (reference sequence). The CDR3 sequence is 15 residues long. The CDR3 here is CSARNRDTVNYGYTF. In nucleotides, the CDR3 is TGCAGTGCTAGAAACCGGGACACCGTTAACTATGGCTACACCTTC.

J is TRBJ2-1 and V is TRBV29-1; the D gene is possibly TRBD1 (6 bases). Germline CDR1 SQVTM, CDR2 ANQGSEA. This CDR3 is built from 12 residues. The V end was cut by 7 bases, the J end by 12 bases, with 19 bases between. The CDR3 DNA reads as TGCAGCGCCCAGGGGCCCCCGGGTGGGCAGTTCTTC. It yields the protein CSAQGPPGGQFF.

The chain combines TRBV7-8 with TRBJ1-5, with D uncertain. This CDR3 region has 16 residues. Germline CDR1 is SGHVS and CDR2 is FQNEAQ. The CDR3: CATAVPSTISNQPQHF. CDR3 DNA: TGTGCAACTGCGGTACCCTCAACCATTAGCAATCAGCCCCAGCATTTT.

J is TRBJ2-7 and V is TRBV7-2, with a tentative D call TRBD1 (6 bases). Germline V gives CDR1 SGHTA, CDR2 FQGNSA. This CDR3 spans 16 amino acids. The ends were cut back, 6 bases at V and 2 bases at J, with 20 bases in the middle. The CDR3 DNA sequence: TGTGCCAGCAGTTCTAAACCGGGACATCGCGCCTACGAGCAGTACTTC. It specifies CASSSKPGHRAYEQYF.

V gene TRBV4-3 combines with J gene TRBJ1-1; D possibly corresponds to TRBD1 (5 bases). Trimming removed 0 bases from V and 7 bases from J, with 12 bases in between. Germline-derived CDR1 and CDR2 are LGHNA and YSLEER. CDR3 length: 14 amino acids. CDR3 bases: TGCGCCAGCAGCCAAGATCTTGGGGCCGGTGAAGCTTTCTTT. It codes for CASSQDLGAGEAFF.

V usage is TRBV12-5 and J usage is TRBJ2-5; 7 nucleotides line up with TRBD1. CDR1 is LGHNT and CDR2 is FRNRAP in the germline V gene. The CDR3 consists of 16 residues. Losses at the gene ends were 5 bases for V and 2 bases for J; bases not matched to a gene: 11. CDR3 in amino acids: CASGPSATGVQETQYF. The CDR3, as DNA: TGTGCTAGTGGTCCATCAGCCACAGGGGTTCAAGAGACCCAGTACTTC.